The entry that follows covers one T cell receptor beta chain sequence. The target antigen is unknown. The entry originates in a study of cytomegalovirus exposure and HLA in healthy donors. Study details: Of the donors genotyped, a few hundred in all, 75% to 85% fell in the Caucasian-associated ancestry cluster. The study, taken as a whole, reports: Per published reports, the classifier diagnosed cytomegalovirus status with high specificity and sensitivity. Links to common viral pathogens appeared, in a later analysis, for several of the most significant clusters. What a later analysis reportedly showed was that an Asian-associated ancestry cluster had fewer N-insertions than the approximately 700-donor mean.

The study ran its PCR with 60 Vbeta and 13 Jbeta primers. TCRdb's copy holds only in-frame clones and misses some; the assay was immunoSEQ multiplex PCR. The table lists about 160,000 clones, about 77% of them singletons. Looked up from germline, CDR1 is WNHNN and CDR2 is SYGVQD (reference sequence). This CDR3 has 13 amino acids. The V gene lost 8 bases and the J gene lost 3 bases, with 14 bases spanning the gap. This chain uses TRBV10-1 with TRBJ2-7, with D tentatively TRBD2 (5 bases). The TCR comes from a male donor in good health and CMV-seropositive. Input material: PBMCs. The CDR3 is CASSPPGNYEQYF. The CDR3 region has the DNA TGCGCCAGCTCCCCTCCGGGGAACTACGAGCAGTACTTC.